The 10 T cell receptor beta chains below come from one sample, sequenced in a study of graft-versus-host responses after intestinal transplantation. The repertoire was sequenced with immunoSEQ multiplex PCR; TCRdb's copy has only in-frame clones and lacks some. The sample gives around 13,000 clones, about four fifths of which show up once; around half is in the top ten. Sequenced here: PBMCs, sampled 120 to 130 days after transplant. These TCRs come from a human patient who received an intestinal transplant, so some T cells may come from the graft donor.

The rearrangement joins TRBV5-1 to TRBJ1-1, with D tentatively TRBD1 (5 bases). CDR3 length: 11 amino acids. Germline V CDR1 and CDR2: SGHRS, YFSETQ. V gave up 0 bases and J gave up 8 bases, with 5 bases separating them. Here the CDR3 DNA reads TGCGCCAGCAGCTTGGAGGGGGAAGCTTTCTTT. Protein: CASSLEGEAFF.

This clone was observed a handful of times. V gene TRBV6-5 combines with J gene TRBJ2-6; D is unclear. Trimming removed 4 bases at V and 2 bases at J, with 12 bases between. Germline V gives CDR1 MNHEY, CDR2 SVGAGI. This CDR3 has 16 residues. CDR3 amino acids: CASSSRPDAGANVLTF. CDR3 DNA: TGTGCCAGCAGTTCCCGGCCAGACGCTGGGGCCAACGTCCTGACTTTC.

This chain links TRBV6-5 with TRBJ1-2; TRBD1 might be the D (5 bases). The CDR3 is 14 amino acids. CDR1 is MNHEY, CDR2 SVGAGI, per germline. V was shortened by 5 bases and J by 3 bases, with 13 bases between the two germline ends. The CDR3, as DNA: TGTGCCAGCAGTAAGAAGGGGTCGGACTATGGCTACACCTTC. It is translated as CASSKKGSDYGYTF.

The chain is built from TRBV27 and TRBJ2-3, with D perhaps TRBD2 (5 bases). The CDR3 runs to 12 residues. Per the germline V gene, CDR1 is MNHEY and CDR2 is SMNVEV (reference sequence). V was shortened by 2 bases and J by 5 bases, with 5 bases between the two germline ends. The CDR3 loop reads CASSLRGDTQYF. The CDR3 region has the DNA TGTGCCAGCAGTTTACGGGGAGATACGCAGTATTTT.

A single count supports this clone. This chain uses TRBV11-3 with TRBJ2-1; 10 nucleotides line up with TRBD2. The trim removed 1 base at V and 4 bases at J, leaving 7 bases unmatched. Germline V gives CDR1 SGHNT, CDR2 YENEEA. The CDR3 sequence is 17 residues long. The CDR3 region has the DNA TGTGCCAGCAGCTTAGCCGGGAGGACTAGCGGATACAATGAGCAGTTCTTC. It translates to CASSLAGRTSGYNEQFF.

This clone was counted only a few times. The chain couples TRBV28 to TRBJ2-7; 9 positions match TRBD2. This CDR3 has 14 residues. V shed 2 bases and J 10 bases; nucleotides not matched to a gene: 9. Germline V CDR1 and CDR2: MDHEN, SYDVKM. The CDR3 loop is CASSLKAGGGNQYF. The CDR3, as DNA: TGTGCCAGCAGTTTAAAGGCGGGGGGGGGAAATCAGTACTTC.

V is TRBV6-1 and J is TRBJ2-3; D is ambiguous. CDR3 size: 14 residues. The V end was cut by 6 bases, the J end by 2 bases, with 12 bases between. Germline CDR1 reads MNHNS; CDR2 reads SASEGT. The CDR3 nucleotides read TGTGCCAGCAGAGACTGGGCCTACACAGATACGCAGTATTTT. This codes for CASRDWAYTDTQYF.

J is TRBJ2-5 and V is TRBV5-1, with 9 bases identical to TRBD1. Germline CDR1 is SGHRS and CDR2 is YFSETQ. The junction had 4 bases not matched to a gene; V was cut back by 4 bases and J by 3 bases. CDR3 length equals 14 residues. CDR3 loop: CASSPGTGKETQYF. The CDR3 bases are TGCGCCAGCAGCCCCGGGACAGGGAAAGAGACCCAGTACTTC.

This clone has more than one count but fewer than ten. This chain links TRBV11-3 with TRBJ2-7; 10 positions match TRBD1. The CDR3 totals 15 residues. CDR1 is SGHNT and CDR2 is YENEEA in the germline V gene. V lost 3 bases and J lost 5; bases outside the gene matches: 7. The CDR3 DNA reads as TGTGCCAGCAGCTTTACCGGGACAGGGGTTAACGAGCAGTACTTC. This encodes CASSFTGTGVNEQYF. Full variable domain (missing parts from reference TRBV11-3 and TRBJ2-7): EAGVVQSPRYKIIEKKQPVAFWCNPISGHNTLYWYLQNLGQGPELLIRYENEEAVDDSQLPKDRFSAERLKGVDSTLKIQPAELGDSAVYLCASSFTGTGVNEQYFGPGTRLTVT.

This clone is categorized as large. The V and J genes are TRBV19 and TRBJ1-5, with 7 bases matching TRBD1. This CDR3 has 15 amino acids. The germline gives CDR1 LNHDA, CDR2 SQIVND (reference sequence). Losses at the gene ends were 4 bases for V and 6 bases for J; bases not matched to a gene: 9. The CDR3 bases are TGTGCCAGTAGTAGCCCGGGACAGTCTGTTCAGCCCCAGCATTTT. Translated, it gives CASSSPGQSVQPQHF.